The source of this TCR beta chain is a study of T cell responses to AZD1222 COVID-19 vaccine. In germline, CDR1 is LGHNA, CDR2 YNFKEQ. The V end was cut by 0 bases, the J end by 4 bases, with 12 bases between. The CDR3 loop spans 15 amino acids. Pooling covered second doses at about 4 or about 12 weeks. Using immunoSEQ multiplex PCR, the repertoire was profiled, and TCRdb retains in-frame clones only, with some absent. The data contain 150,000 or so clones, around 90% of them singletons. The rearrangement uses TRBV4-2 and TRBJ2-5, with D perhaps given as TRBD1 or TRBD2 (5 bases each). The TCR sequence derives from an adult who received the AZD1222 COVID-19 vaccine. This sample comprised peripheral blood, obtained 28 days after the second AZD1222 dose. Here the CDR3 reads CASSQDWGKGETQYF. In DNA form, the CDR3 reads TGTGCCAGCAGCCAAGATTGGGGGAAAGGAGAGACCCAGTACTTC.